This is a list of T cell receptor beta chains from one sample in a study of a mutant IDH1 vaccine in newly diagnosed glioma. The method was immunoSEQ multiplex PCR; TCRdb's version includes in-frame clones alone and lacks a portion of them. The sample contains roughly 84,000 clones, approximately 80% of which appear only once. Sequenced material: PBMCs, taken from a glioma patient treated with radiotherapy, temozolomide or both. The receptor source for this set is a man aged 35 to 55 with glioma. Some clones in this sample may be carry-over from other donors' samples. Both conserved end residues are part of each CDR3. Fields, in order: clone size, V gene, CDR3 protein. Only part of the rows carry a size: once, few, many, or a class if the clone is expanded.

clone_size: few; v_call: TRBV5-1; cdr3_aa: CASSLQNTEAFF
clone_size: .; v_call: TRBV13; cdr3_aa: CASSPQTPSVGRYEQYF
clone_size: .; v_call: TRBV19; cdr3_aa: CASKLAGDFKQYF
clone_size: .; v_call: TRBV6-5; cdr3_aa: CASKLGQGVYGYTF
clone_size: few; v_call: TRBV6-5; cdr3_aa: CASSYTPGRDEAFF
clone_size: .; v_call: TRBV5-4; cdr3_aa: CASSSLLVSSNTGELFF
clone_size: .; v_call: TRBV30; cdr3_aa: CAWSGSRTGIITEAFF
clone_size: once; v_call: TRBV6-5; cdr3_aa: CASSYQPRGKRGYTF
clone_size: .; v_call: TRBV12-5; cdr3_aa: CASGLVTGDLNQPQHF
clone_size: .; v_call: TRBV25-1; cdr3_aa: CASSESWIAGGGEQYF
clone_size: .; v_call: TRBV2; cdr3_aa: CASSEHRALGYTF
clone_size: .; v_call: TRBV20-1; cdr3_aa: CSALREGQYF
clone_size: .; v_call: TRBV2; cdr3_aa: CASRPDTQTQYF
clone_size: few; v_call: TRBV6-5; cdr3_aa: CASSGGTGNEQYF
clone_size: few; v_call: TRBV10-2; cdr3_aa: CASKEFDYGYTF
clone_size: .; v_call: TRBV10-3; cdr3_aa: CAISDRDTNSPLHF
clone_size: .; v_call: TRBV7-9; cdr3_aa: CASSLVWGNEQFF
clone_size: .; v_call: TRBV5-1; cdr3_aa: CASSLVAGINQPQHF
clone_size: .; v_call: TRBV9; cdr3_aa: CASSVGHANTGELFF
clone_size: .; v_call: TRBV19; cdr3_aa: CASSRRVRQPQHF
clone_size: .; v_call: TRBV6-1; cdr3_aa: CASKGAAKGETQYF
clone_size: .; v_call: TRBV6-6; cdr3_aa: CASSYTKDEQYF
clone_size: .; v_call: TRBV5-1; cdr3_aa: CASRTDPGGQINEKLFF
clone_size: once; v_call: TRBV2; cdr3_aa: CASSEAIRQFF
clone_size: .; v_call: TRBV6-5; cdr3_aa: CASSSGGAGNYGYTF
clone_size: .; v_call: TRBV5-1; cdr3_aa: CASSVGISNQPQHF
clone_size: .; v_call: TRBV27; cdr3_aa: CASSLVQGVGEQYF
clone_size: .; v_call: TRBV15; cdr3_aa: CATSRGGVDYGYTF
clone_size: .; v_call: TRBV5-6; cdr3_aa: CASSQGRGFEAFF
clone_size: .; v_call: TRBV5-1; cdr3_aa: CASSRQVGRREETQYF
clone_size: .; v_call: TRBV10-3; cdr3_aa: CAISGDYYEQYF
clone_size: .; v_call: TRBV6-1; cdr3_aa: CATLWGGTNTGELFF